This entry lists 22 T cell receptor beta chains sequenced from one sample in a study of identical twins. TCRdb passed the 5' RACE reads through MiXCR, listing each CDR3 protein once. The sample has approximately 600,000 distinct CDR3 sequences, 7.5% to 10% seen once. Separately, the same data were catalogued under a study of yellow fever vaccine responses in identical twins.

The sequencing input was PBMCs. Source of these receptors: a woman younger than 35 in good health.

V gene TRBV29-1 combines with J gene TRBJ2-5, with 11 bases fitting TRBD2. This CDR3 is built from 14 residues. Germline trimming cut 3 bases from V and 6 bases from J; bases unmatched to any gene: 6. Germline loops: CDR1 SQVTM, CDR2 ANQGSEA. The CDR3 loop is CSVDSGGAVKTQYF. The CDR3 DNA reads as TGCAGCGTTGATAGCGGGGGGGCTGTAAAGACCCAGTACTTC.

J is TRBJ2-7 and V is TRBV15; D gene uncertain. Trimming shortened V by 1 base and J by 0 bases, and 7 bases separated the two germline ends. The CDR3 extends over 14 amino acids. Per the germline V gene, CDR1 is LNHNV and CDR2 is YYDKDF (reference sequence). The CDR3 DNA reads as TGTGCCACCAGCAGAGGCCAGAACTCCTACGAGCAGTACTTC. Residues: CATSRGQNSYEQYF.

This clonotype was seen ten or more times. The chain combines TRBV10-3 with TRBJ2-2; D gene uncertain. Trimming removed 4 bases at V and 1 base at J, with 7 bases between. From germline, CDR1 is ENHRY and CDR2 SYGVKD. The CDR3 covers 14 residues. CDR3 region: CAISGTVNTGELFF. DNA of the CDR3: TGTGCCATCAGTGGAACAGTGAACACCGGGGAGCTGTTTTTT.

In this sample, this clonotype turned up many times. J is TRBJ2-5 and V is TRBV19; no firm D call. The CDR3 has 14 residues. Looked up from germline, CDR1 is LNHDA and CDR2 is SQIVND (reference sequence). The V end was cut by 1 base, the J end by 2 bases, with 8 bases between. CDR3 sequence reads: CASSIGLKQETQYF. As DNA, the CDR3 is TGTGCCAGTAGTATAGGTCTGAAACAAGAGACCCAGTACTTC.

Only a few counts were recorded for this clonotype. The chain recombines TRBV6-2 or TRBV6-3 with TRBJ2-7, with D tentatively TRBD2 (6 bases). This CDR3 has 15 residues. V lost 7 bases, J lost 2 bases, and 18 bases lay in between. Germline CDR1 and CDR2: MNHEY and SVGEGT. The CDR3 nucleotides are TGTGCCAGCAATCCCCGTGGAGGGGTGACCTACGAGCAGTACTTC. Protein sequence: CASNPRGGVTYEQYF.

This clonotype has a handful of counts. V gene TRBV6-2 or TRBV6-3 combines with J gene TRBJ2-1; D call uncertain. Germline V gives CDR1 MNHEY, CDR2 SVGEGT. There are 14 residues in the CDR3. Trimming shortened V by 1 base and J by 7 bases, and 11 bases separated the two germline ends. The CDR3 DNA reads TGTGCCAGCAGTTACTTCTCTAGGGCAAATGAGCAGTTCTTC. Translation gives CASSYFSRANEQFF.

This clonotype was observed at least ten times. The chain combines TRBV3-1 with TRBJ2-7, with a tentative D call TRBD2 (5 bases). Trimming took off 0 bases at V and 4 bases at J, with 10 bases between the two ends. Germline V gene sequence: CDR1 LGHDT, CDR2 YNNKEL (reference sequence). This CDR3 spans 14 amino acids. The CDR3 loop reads CASSQDLAEYEQYF. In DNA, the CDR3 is TGTGCCAGCAGCCAAGATCTAGCCGAGTACGAGCAGTACTTC.

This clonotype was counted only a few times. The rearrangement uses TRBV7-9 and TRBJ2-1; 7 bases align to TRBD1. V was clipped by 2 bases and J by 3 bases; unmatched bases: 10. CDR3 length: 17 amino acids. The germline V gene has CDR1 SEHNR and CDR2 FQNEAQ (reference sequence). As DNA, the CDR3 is TGTGCCAGCAGCTTACCCTCTACGGGACAGAGCTACAATGAGCAGTTCTTC. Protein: CASSLPSTGQSYNEQFF.

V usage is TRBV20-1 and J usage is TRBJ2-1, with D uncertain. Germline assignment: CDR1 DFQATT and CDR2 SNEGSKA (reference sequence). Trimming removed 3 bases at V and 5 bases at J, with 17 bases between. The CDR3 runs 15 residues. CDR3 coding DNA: TGCAGTGCTAGGGTGAGAGGAGTTCCACACAATGAGCAGTTCTTC. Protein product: CSARVRGVPHNEQFF.

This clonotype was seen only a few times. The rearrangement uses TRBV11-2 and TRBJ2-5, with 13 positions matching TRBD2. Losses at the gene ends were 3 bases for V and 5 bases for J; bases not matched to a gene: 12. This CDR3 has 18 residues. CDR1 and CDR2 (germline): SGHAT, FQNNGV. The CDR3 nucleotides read TGTGCCAGCAGCTTTGGACTAGCGGGAGTCCGATTTTGGGAGACCCAGTACTTC. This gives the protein CASSFGLAGVRFWETQYF.

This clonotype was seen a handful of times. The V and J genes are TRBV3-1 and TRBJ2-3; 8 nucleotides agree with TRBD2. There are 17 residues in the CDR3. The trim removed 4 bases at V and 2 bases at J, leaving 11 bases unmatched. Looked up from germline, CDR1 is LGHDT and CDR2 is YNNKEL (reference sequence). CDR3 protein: CASSRTSTSYDTDTQYF. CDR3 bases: TGTGCCAGCAGCCGGACTAGCACTTCCTACGACACAGATACGCAGTATTTT.

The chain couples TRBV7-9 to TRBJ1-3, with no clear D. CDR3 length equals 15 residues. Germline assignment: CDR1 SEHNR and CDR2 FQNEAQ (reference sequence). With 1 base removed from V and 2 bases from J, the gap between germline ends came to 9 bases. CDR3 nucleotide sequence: TGTGCCAGCAGCTTAGATCCGTCGGCTGGAAACACCATATATTTT. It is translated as CASSLDPSAGNTIYF.

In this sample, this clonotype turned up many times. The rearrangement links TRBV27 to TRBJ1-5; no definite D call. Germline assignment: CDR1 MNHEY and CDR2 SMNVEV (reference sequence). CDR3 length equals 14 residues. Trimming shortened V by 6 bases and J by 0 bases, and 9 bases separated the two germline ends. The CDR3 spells CASSLTASNQPQHF. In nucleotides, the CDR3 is TGTGCCAGCAGCCTCACGGCTAGCAATCAGCCCCAGCATTTT.

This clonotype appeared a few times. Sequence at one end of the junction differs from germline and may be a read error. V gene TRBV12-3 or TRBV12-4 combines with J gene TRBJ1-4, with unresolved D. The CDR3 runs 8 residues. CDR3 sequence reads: CASSLLFF. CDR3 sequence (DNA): TGTGCCAGCAGTTTACTGTTTTTC.

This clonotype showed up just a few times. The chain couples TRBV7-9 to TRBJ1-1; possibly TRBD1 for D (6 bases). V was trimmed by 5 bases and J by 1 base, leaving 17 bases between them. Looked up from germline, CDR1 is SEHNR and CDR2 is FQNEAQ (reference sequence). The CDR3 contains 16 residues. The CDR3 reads CASSPQGAGANTEAFF. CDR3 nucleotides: TGTGCCAGCAGCCCCCAGGGCGCAGGGGCGAACACTGAAGCTTTCTTT.

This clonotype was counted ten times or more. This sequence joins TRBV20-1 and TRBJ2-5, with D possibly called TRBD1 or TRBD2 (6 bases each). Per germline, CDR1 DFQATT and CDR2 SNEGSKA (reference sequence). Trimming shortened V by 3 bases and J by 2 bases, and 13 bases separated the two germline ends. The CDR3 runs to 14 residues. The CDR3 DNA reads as TGCAGTGCTAGTCCGGGGGCGCGACAAGAGACCCAGTACTTC. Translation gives CSASPGARQETQYF.

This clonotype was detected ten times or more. The CDR3 sequence: CSARSRLTSYEQYF. CDR3 DNA sequence: TGCAGTGCCCGGAGTCGACTCACGTCCTACGAGCAGTACTTC. The chain uses TRBV20-1 and TRBJ2-7; D gene unclear. With 6 bases removed from V and 1 base from J, the gap between germline ends came to 16 bases. The CDR3 is 14 residues long. CDR1 DFQATT and CDR2 SNEGSKA come from the germline V gene (reference sequence).

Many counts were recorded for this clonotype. The CDR3 coding sequence is TGCAGCGTCCTCCTCAATCTGGGGGACACAGATACGCAGTATTTT. It is translated as CSVLLNLGDTDTQYF. The gene calls are TRBV29-1 and TRBJ2-3; D assignment may be TRBD1 or TRBD2 (5 bases each). The CDR3 is 15 amino acids. The V end lost 6 bases, the J end lost 2 bases, and 18 bases lay between the germline ends. Germline V gives CDR1 SQVTM, CDR2 ANQGSEA.

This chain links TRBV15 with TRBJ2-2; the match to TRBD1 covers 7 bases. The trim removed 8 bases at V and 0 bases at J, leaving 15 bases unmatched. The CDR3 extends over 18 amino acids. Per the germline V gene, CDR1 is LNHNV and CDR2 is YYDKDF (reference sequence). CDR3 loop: CATPRGGGSSANTGELFF. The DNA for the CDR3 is TGTGCCACCCCTAGAGGGGGCGGTAGTTCCGCGAACACCGGGGAGCTGTTTTTT. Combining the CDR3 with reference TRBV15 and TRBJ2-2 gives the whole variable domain DAMVIQNPRYQVTQFGKPVTLSCSQTLNHNVMYWYQQKSSQAPKLLFHYYDKDFNNEADTPDNFQSRRPNTSFCFLDIRSPGLGDTAMYLCATPRGGGSSANTGELFFGEGSRLTVL.

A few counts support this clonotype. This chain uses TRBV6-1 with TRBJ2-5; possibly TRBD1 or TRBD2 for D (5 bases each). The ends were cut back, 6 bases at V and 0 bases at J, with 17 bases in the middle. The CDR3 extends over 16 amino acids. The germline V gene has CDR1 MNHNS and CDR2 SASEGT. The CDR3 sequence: CASRNPPWGNQETQYF. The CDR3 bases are TGTGCCAGCAGAAACCCCCCATGGGGGAACCAAGAGACCCAGTACTTC.

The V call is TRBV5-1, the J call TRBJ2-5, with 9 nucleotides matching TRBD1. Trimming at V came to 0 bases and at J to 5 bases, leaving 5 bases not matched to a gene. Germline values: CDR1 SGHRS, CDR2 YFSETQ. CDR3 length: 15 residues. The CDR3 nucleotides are TGCGCCAGCAGCTTGGGGGACAGGGTGCACGAGACCCAGTACTTC. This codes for CASSLGDRVHETQYF.

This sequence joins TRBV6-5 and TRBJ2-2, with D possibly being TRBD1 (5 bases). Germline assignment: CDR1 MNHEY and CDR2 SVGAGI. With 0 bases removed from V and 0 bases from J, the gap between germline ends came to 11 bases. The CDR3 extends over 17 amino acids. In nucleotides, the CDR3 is TGTGCCAGCAGTTACTCGAGCAGGGCGGCGAACACCGGGGAGCTGTTTTTT. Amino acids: CASSYSSRAANTGELFF.